This TCR beta chain comes out of a study of regulatory T cells in long-lasting Graves disease. Findings of the study overall: Comparison showed that persistent patients shared more public clonotypes (about 3,000) than new patients (around 1,000). Under persistent disease, TRBV28, TRBJ1-2 and TRBJ2-5 were used preferentially.

V was pared by 1 base and J by 4 bases, with 19 bases between. CDR1 and CDR2 from the germline V gene are LNHDA and SQIVND (reference sequence). CDR3 length: 18 residues. Time point described: persistent/refractory GD, antithyroid drugs over 5 years with positive TRAb. Generation of the TCR library employed RNA extracted from PBMCs. HTBI primers from iRepertoire and Arm-PCR of CDR3 regions yielded the TCR beta libraries. Via MiXCR, TCRdb re-called the multiplex PCR reads, giving one row per CDR3 protein. Here the sample spans some 370,000 distinct CDR3 sequences, under 25% being singletons. This clonotype was observed at least ten times. Its antigen is still unknown.

The source was peripheral blood mononuclear cells (PBMCs), collected when the disease was refractory, from a patient treated with antithyroid drugs. The TCR originated in a female donor with Graves disease. This chain links TRBV19 with TRBJ2-2; the D call may be TRBD1 or TRBD2 (5 bases each). The CDR3 here is CASSIGGWWGSGTGELFF. The CDR3 region has the DNA TGTGCCAGTAGTATAGGGGGGTGGTGGGGATCGGGCACCGGGGAGCTGTTTTTT.